This T cell receptor (beta chain) is drawn from a study of T cells in Graves' hyperthyroidism and ophthalmopathy (dated by TCRdb to the late 2010s). Turning to the overall study: Peripheral blood was sampled at the time of initial diagnosis, prior to any treatment. A discovery cohort of roughly 100 patients, roughly 45 with Graves' ophthalmopathy and 57 with stable Graves' hyperthyroidism, was used to find distinguishing TCR V-J signatures. Prospective prediction of ophthalmopathy was tested in an independent validation cohort of 18 to 20 hyperthyroidism patients and 17 patients who later progressed to ophthalmopathy. The 100 discovery patients were randomly split 7:3 into training and test sets. In several Graves' hyperthyroidism patients, the study also compared T-cell repertoires from thyroid tissue with T-cell repertoires from blood. After sampling, hyperthyroidism patients received methimazole starting at 30 mg daily, and ophthalmopathy patients received high-dose intravenous methylprednisolone. The paper describes TCR Vbeta CDR3 sequencing of about 140 peripheral blood samples, made up of approximately 40 ophthalmopathy patients, around 78 hyperthyroidism patients and 17 progressor patients. General findings and caveats noted by the study authors: In validation, the model predicted progression to ophthalmopathy with 55% to 71% sensitivity and 72% to 85% specificity, a median of approximately 6.5 months before onset. A model built on a 13 V-J signature distinguished ophthalmopathy from stable hyperthyroidism, reaching around 90% sensitivity and about 81% specificity in cross-validation and 80%/75% in testing. Most expanded thyroid clonotypes (frequency above 0.001) were also detected in blood, a finding suggesting that blood repertoires may reflect thyroid immune responses. No statistical method was used to fix the sample size in advance, and group allocation was not hidden from the investigators.

This clonotype appeared many times. Its antigen target is currently unknown. There are no base qualities to consult, and no much larger clone falls within one base. The junction shows trimming of 10 bases on V and 4 bases on J, plus 13 bases between the germline ends. CDR1 and CDR2, looked up from the germline V gene (reference sequence), are LNHDA and SQIVND. The CDR3 starts with the cysteine, ends with the phenylalanine, and has 12 residues. The CDR3 DNA has 36 bases and is translated from base 1. The TCR beta CDR3 regions were amplified from the RNA transcripts. For the first round of RT-PCR on the TCR CDR3, the HTBI primer set was used together with the Qiagen OneStep RT-PCR kit. Libraries were constructed in a second round of multiplex PCR, after which size selection and purification were carried out. Paired-end sequencing of the libraries was performed with 100 bp reads on an Illumina HiSeq2000. The paper's data handling went like this. SOAPnuke was used to process the raw data, removing reads that contained adapters or uncalled bases, had a mean Phred below 15, or lacked an exact match to the constant primer or identifier. COPE v1.2.5 was used to merge high-quality paired reads, and clonotypes were defined as unique nucleotide sequences. MiTCR v1.1 was used to align clonotypes to the IMGT TRBV, TRBD and TRBJ reference segments. The analysis was restricted to V-J combinations with a frequency above 0.0001, which together covered 99.2% of the repertoires. A TCS score was defined as the ratio between F50 (clonal expansion) and ExV (chaos), using BLOSUM62-based TCRdist between CDR3 peptides within each V-J. Welch's t-statistics and random forest reduced around 550 V-J features to 10 to 15, which were used in a naive Bayes classifier (R e1071). The raw public reads went through TCRdb reprocessing: fastp at Q25, MiXCR clone calling, in-frame beta chains kept. Entries are consolidated by CDR3 protein sequence, retaining the most common genes and DNA. These V and J calls are TCRdb output, not the study's own analysis. Here the sample has roughly 520,000 distinct CDR3 sequences; roughly a quarter occur a single time. About 11% of the sample is taken by the ten largest.

Ophthalmopathy patients had moderately to severely active disease, with a Clinical Activity Score of 3 or more, a NOSPECS grade of 4 or more, and a disease duration of less than 3 months. The study excluded patients with uncontrolled infections, other autoimmune diseases, pregnancy or lactation. Diagnoses were established on the basis of clinical symptoms, serum thyroxine and TRAb, thyroid ultrasound, and orbital computed tomography. PBMCs were isolated from roughly 10 ml of fresh peripheral blood by Ficoll-Paque density gradient centrifugation. Total RNA was extracted with Trizol reagent, and quality was checked on an Agilent 2100 Bioanalyzer.

Material for sequencing was blood. This sequence uses TRBV19 and TRBJ1-2, with the D gene uncertain. This receptor was obtained from a woman aged 30 to 39 with Graves' ophthalmopathy. CDR3 sequence: CATMGSLYGYTF. DNA sequence: TGTGCCACCATGGGGTCTCTCTATGGCTACACCTTC.